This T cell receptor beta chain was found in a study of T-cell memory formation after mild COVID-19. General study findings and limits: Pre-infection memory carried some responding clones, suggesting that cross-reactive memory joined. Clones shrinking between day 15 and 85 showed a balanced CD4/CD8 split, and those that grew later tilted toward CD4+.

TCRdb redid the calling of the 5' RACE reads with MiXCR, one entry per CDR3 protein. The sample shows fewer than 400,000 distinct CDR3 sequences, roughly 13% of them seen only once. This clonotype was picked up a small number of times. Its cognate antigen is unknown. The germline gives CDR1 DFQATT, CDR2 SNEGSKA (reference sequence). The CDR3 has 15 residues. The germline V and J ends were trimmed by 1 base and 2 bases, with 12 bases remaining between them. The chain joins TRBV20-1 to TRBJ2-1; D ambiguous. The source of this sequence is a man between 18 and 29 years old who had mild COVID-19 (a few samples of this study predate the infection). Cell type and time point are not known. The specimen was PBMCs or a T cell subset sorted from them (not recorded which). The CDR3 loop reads CSARAQYAPYNEQFF. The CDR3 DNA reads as TGCAGTGCTAGAGCGCAATACGCCCCCTACAATGAGCAGTTCTTC.